A single sample is the source of the 11 T cell receptor beta chains below, sequenced in a study of identifying expanded T cells in peripheral blood. The data were produced by immunoSEQ multiplex PCR, yet TCRdb's version contains in-frame clones alone and is incomplete. Here the sample spans 80,000 to 90,000 clones, over 75% being singletons. The sequencing input was blood. Receptor source: a person aged 18 to 69 in good health.

V and J are TRBV6-1 and TRBJ1-2; D not resolved. The V and J ends lost 4 bases and 5 bases respectively, with 11 bases between them. Per germline, CDR1 MNHNS and CDR2 SASEGT. The CDR3 contains 13 residues. The CDR3 loop reads CASSATGRYGYTF. The CDR3 nucleotides are TGTGCCAGCAGTGCCACTGGAAGGTATGGCTACACCTTC.

The V call is TRBV6-5, the J call TRBJ1-1; D is unresolved. This CDR3 region has 15 residues. Trimming stripped 4 bases from V and 1 base from J, with 13 bases between. Germline V gene sequence: CDR1 MNHEY, CDR2 SVGAGI. CDR3 DNA: TGTGCCAGCAGTTTATCCTGGGGAGGGAACACTGAAGCTTTCTTT. Encoded protein: CASSLSWGGNTEAFF.

This clone is medium-sized (0.01 to 0.1%) in the sample. The chain uses TRBV29-1 and TRBJ1-3; possibly TRBD1 for D (5 bases). The V gene's germline CDR1 is SQVTM and CDR2 ANQGSEA. The CDR3 consists of 13 residues. Between the trimmed V and J ends, which lost 5 bases and 3 bases, there was a span of 11 bases. The CDR3 sequence is CSVTTDFGNTIYF. The DNA for the CDR3 is TGCAGCGTTACGACAGATTTTGGAAACACCATATATTTT.

This clone was counted between two and nine times. V gene TRBV6-5 combines with J gene TRBJ1-2; tentatively, D is TRBD1 (5 bases). Germline values: CDR1 MNHEY, CDR2 SVGAGI. V was pared by 8 bases and J by 8 bases, with 15 bases between. This CDR3 is built from 12 residues. DNA of the CDR3: TGTGCCAGCCAAACCAGGGTGGGCGGCTACACCTTC. This gives the protein CASQTRVGGYTF.

This clone was found once. The rearrangement uses TRBV5-1 and TRBJ1-4; D is undetermined. The CDR3 runs 14 residues. Germline V gene data show CDR1 as SGHRS and CDR2 as YFSETQ. V shed 4 bases and J shed 6 bases, with 13 bases lying between them. This CDR3 reads CASSPGVVDEKLFF. CDR3 DNA: TGCGCCAGCAGCCCAGGTGTTGTTGATGAAAAACTGTTTTTT.

In its sample, this clone was seen once. CDR3 sequence: CASSGRVGKLFF. The DNA for the CDR3 is TGTGCCAGCAGTGGACGAGTCGGAAAACTGTTTTTT. The chain joins TRBV6-5 to TRBJ1-4; D not certain. Between the trimmed V and J ends, which lost 5 bases and 10 bases, there was a span of 11 bases. CDR1 is MNHEY, CDR2 SVGAGI, per germline. The CDR3 extends over 12 amino acids.

The chain uses TRBV7-2 and TRBJ2-3; D not certain. The CDR3 runs 15 residues. Trimming left V 4 bases short and J 4 bases short, with 15 bases between. CDR1 SGHTA and CDR2 FQGNSA come from the germline V gene. In DNA, the CDR3 is TGTGCCAGCAGCTCTGATAGCAGCCGGTCAGATACGCAGTATTTT. Amino acid sequence: CASSSDSSRSDTQYF.

This clone appeared a few times. V usage is TRBV21-1 and J usage is TRBJ1-5; the table gives TRBD1 as D, unverified against the DNA. TRBV21-1 corresponds to a pseudogene. This CDR3 comprises 16 residues. CDR3 coding DNA: TGTGCCAGCAGCAAAGCCGGACAGTATAGCAATCAGCCCCAGCATTTT. Its translation: CASSKAGQYSNQPQHF.

V and J are TRBV9 and TRBJ2-3; 8 bases align to TRBD2. V shed 3 bases, J shed 4 bases, and the junction held 7 bases outside the gene matches. The germline V gene encodes CDR1 SGDLS and CDR2 YYNGEE. This CDR3 has 15 amino acids. The CDR3 sequence: CASSAGGGRADTQYF. The CDR3 DNA is TGTGCCAGCAGCGCAGGCGGGGGGCGAGCAGATACGCAGTATTTT.

DNA for the CDR3: TGTGCCAGCAGTTTTCTTGGGGGGGGACAGAACGACTATGGCTACACCTTC. It specifies CASSFLGGGQNDYGYTF. The chain couples TRBV28 to TRBJ1-2; 7 bases fit TRBD1. The CDR3 is 17 residues long. The germline V gene encodes CDR1 MDHEN and CDR2 SYDVKM. The trim removed 3 bases at V and 3 bases at J, leaving 13 bases unmatched.

The chain recombines TRBV5-6 with TRBJ2-5; weak D call: TRBD1 (6 bases). In germline, CDR1 is SGHDT, CDR2 YYEEEE. Trimming pared 4 bases from V and 5 bases from J, leaving 12 bases between. This CDR3 region has 13 residues. The CDR3 protein is CASSPAQGETQYF. The CDR3 DNA sequence: TGTGCCAGCAGCCCAGCCCAGGGGGAGACCCAGTACTTC.